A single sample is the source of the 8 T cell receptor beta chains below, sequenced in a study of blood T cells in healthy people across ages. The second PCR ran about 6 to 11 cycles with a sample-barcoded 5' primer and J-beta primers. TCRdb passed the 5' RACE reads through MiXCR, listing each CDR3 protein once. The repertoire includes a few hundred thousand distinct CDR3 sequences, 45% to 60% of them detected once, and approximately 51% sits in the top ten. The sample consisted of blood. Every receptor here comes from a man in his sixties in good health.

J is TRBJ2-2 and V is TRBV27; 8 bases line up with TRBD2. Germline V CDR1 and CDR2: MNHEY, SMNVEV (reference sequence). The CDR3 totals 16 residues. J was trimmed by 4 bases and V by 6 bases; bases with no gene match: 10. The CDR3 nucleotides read TGTGCCAGCAGCCAGAGCGGGAGAGGGAGCACCGGGGAGCTGTTTTTT. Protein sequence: CASSQSGRGSTGELFF.

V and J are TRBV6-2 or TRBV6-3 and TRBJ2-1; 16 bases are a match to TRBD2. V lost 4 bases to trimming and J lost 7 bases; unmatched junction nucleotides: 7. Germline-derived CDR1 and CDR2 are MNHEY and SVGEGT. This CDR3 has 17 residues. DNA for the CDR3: TGTGCCAGCAGTTTGGGACTAGCGGGGGGGCCCATTAATGAGCAGTTCTTC. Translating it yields CASSLGLAGGPINEQFF.

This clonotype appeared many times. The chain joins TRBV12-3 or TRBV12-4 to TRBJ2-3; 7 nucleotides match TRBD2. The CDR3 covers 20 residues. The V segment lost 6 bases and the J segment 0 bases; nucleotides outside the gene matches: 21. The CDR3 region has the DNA TGTGCCAGCAGCAGTCCCAAGGGAGTGGGAGGGCCCCGTAGCACAGATACGCAGTATTTT. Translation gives CASSSPKGVGGPRSTDTQYF.

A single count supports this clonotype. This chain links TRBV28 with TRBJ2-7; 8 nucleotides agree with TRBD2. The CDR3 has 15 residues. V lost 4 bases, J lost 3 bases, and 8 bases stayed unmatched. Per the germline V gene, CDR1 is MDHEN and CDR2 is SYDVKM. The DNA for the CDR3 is TGTGCCAGCAGTTCTGCGACTAGCGTTAACTACGAGCAGTACTTC. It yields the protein CASSSATSVNYEQYF.

CDR3 sequence: CASSLTRWETQYF. CDR3 sequence (DNA): TGTGCCAGCAGCTTAACGCGGTGGGAGACCCAGTACTTC. The chain carries TRBV13 and TRBJ2-7; D is unclear. The DNA matches TRBJ2-5 better at its end, which makes the J call doubtful. Germline CDR1 and CDR2: PRHDT and FYEKMQ (reference sequence). The CDR3 loop spans 13 amino acids.

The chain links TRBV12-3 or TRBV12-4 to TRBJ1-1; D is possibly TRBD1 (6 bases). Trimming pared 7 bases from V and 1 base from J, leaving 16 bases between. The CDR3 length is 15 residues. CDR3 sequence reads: CASTLGATPNTEAFF. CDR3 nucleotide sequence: TGTGCCAGCACCCTGGGGGCGACACCGAACACTGAAGCTTTCTTT.

CDR3 in amino acids: CASRRAATATNEKLFF. The CDR3 bases are TGTGCCAGCAGGAGGGCAGCCACTGCAACTAATGAAAAACTGTTTTTT. The chain combines TRBV27 with TRBJ1-4; no clear D. The CDR3 contains 16 residues. V lost 6 bases and J lost 0, with 14 bases in between. Germline loops: CDR1 MNHEY, CDR2 SMNVEV (reference sequence).

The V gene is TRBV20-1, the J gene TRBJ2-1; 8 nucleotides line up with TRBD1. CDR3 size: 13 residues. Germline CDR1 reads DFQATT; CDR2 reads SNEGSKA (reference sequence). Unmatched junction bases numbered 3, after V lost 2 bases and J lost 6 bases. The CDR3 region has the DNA TGCAGTGCTAGACGGGACAGGAGCAATGAGCAGTTCTTC. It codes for CSARRDRSNEQFF.